This passage covers 9 T cell receptor beta chains from one sample sequenced in a study of T cell clonality in common variable immunodeficiency. Generated by immunoSEQ multiplex PCR, the TCRdb table keeps only in-frame clones and is missing some. This sample shows under 50,000 clones and no singletons; roughly 6.2% rests with the ten largest. Sequencing was carried out using peripheral blood mononuclear cells. Receptors originate from a person between 18 and 75 years old in good health.

The table lists this clone with many counts. The missing CDR3 end, 3 residues past where the read stops, is filled in from the germline J gene. The chain carries TRBV14 and TRBJ2-2, with no clear D. Germline CDR1 reads SGHDN; CDR2 reads FVKESK. V lost 1 base and J lost 7, with 7 bases in between. The CDR3 runs 13 residues. CDR3 DNA, as far as it was read: TGTGCCAGCAGCCAAGTCCGAGGCGGGGAG. Translating it yields CASSQVRGGE. The full CDR3 protein reads CASSQVRGGELFF.

Ten or more counts support this clone. The read gets to within 3 residues of the CDR3 end, and the germline J gene fills in the rest. The J gene is TRBJ1-2, the V gene TRBV7-2; the match to TRBD1 covers 8 bases. Germline values: CDR1 SGHTA, CDR2 FQGNSA. The CDR3 runs 15 residues. CDR3 sequence: CASSSTGGNSYDYTF. Incomplete CDR3 DNA: TGTGCCAGCAGCTCCACAGGGGGAAACTCCTACGAC.

A note on this clone: The read gets to within 3 residues of the CDR3 end, and the germline J gene fills in the rest. V usage is TRBV20-1 and J usage is TRBJ2-7; possible D gene TRBD1, 5 bases. Germline V gives CDR1 DFQATT, CDR2 SNEGSKA (reference sequence). V was cut by 6 bases and J by 0 bases, with 15 bases left in between. The CDR3 consists of 14 residues. The DNA read from the CDR3 is TGCAGTGCCGAACCGGACACGAACTCCTACGAG. Protein product: CSAEPDTNSYE. The whole CDR3 protein is CSAEPDTNSYEQYF.

This clone was seen at least ten times. CDR3 in amino acids: CASSLDSGQPQHF. The sequenced part of the CDR3 DNA is TGCGCCAGCAGCTTGGATAGCGGTCAGCCC. V gene TRBV5-1 combines with J gene TRBJ1-5; no firm D call. The read terminates 3 residues before the CDR3 end, so the remaining end is supplied by the germline J gene. Germline V gene data show CDR1 as SGHRS and CDR2 as YFSETQ. The CDR3 has 13 amino acids. Trimming pared 0 bases from V and 6 bases from J, leaving 7 bases between.

Sample share makes this clone medium-sized (0.01 to 0.1%). The germline gene is not matched at one end of the junction; a read error may be the cause. Read coverage stops 3 residues before the CDR3 terminus; the germline J gene supplies the remainder. The chain uses TRBV4-2 and TRBJ2-2; D is unresolved. The CDR3 consists of 13 residues. Per the germline V gene, CDR1 is LGHNA and CDR2 is YNFKEQ. The DNA read from the CDR3 is TGCGCCAGCAGCCTCCTCCGGGCCGGGGAG. Translation gives CASSLLRAGE. The full CDR3 protein reads CASSLLRAGELFF.

Ten or more counts support this clone. The CDR3 extends 3 residues past the end of the read, so its final part is completed from the germline J gene. V usage is TRBV10-3 and J usage is TRBJ2-2, with 9 bases identical to TRBD1. Germline loops: CDR1 ENHRY, CDR2 SYGVKD. CDR3 length equals 14 residues. The V segment lost 6 bases and the J segment 5 bases; nucleotides outside the gene matches: 4. CDR3 sequence: CAIRRTGETGELFF. CDR3 DNA (partial): TGTGCCATCAGGAGGACAGGGGAGACCGGGGAG.

This clone was counted at least ten times. From the germline J gene comes the end of the CDR3, since the read stops 3 residues before it. Other DNA sequences within the sample encode an identical CDR3. This chain links TRBV20-1 with TRBJ2-5; TRBD1 might be the D (6 bases). Trimming removed 4 bases from V and 1 base from J, with 7 bases in between. The CDR3 is made up of 12 amino acids. Germline V lookup: CDR1 DFQATT, CDR2 SNEGSKA (reference sequence). Incomplete CDR3 DNA: TGCAGTGCTAAGGACAGCCAAGAGACC. Protein sequence: CSAKDSQET. The full CDR3 is CSAKDSQETQYF.

This clone was seen at least ten times. Read sequence stops 3 residues before the CDR3 end, and the germline J gene provides the missing end. The chain carries TRBV14 and TRBJ2-7; no clear D. Deletions cut 3 bases from V and 2 bases from J, with 11 bases between. CDR1 and CDR2 from the germline V gene are SGHDN and FVKESK. The CDR3 has 14 amino acids. CDR3 DNA, as far as it was read: TGTGCCAGCAGCCATTGGCTGTTCACCTACGAG. Protein: CASSHWLFTYE. The entire CDR3 reads CASSHWLFTYEQYF.

There are many counts of this clone. The read ends 3 residues before the CDR3 terminus; that terminus is restored from the germline J gene. The chain recombines TRBV7-2 with TRBJ1-1; possibly TRBD1 for D (6 bases). There are 14 residues in the CDR3. Germline loops: CDR1 SGHTA, CDR2 FQGNSA. V was trimmed by 5 bases and J by 4 bases, leaving 14 bases between them. The sequenced CDR3 bases are TGTGCCAGCAGCCACTACAGGGAAGGCACTGAA. It is translated as CASSHYREGTE. In full, the CDR3 is CASSHYREGTEAFF.